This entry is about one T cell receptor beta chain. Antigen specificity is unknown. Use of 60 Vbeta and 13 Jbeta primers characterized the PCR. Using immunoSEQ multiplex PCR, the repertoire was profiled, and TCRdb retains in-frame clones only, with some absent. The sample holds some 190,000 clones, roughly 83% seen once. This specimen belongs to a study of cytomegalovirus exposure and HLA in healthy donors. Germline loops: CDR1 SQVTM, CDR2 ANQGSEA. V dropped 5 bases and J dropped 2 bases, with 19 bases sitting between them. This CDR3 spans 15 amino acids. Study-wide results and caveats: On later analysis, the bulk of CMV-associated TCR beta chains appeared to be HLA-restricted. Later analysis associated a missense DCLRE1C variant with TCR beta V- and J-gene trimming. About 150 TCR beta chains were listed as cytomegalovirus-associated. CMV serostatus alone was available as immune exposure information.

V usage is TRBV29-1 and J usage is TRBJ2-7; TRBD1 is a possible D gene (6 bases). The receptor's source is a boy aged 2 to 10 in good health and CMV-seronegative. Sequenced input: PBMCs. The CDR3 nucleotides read TGCAGCGTTTCCCTCCAGGGGATTCGTACCTACGAGCAGTACTTC. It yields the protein CSVSLQGIRTYEQYF.